This TCR beta chain was observed in a study of blood T cells in healthy people across ages. Together with a sample-barcoded 5' primer, a J-beta primer mix was included in a second PCR lasting about 6 to 11 cycles. TCRdb reprocessed the 5' RACE reads via MiXCR and lists one record per CDR3 protein. The data show around 1,000,000 distinct CDR3 sequences, almost 25% seen once. CDR3 length: 14 residues. CDR1 is MNHEY, CDR2 SVGAGI, per germline. After removal of 6 bases from V and 4 bases from J, the junction contained 3 bases not matched to a gene. In addition, the sample was reused for a study of T cells of mothers and their children.

V is TRBV6-5 and J is TRBJ2-2, with 9 bases aligning to TRBD1. This receptor was identified in a girl aged 2-10 years in good health. Sequenced sample: blood. As DNA, the CDR3 is TGTGCCAGCAGGCGGACAGGGGCCACCGGGGAGCTGTTTTTT. Its translation is CASRRTGATGELFF.